The rows below give T cell receptor beta chains drawn from one sample of a study of STAT3 mutations in large granular lymphocyte leukemia. Assay: immunoSEQ multiplex PCR; the TCRdb copy retains only in-frame clones and omits some. Seen here are approximately 1,500 clones, 60% observed once, and the top ten hold roughly 70%. The specimen was peripheral blood mononuclear cells. The receptors were gathered from a woman in her seventies with T-cell large granular lymphocyte leukemia. Some clones in this sample may be carry-over from other donors' samples. CDR3s include the opening cysteine and the closing phenylalanine or tryptophan. D genes are given only for firm matches. Size is omitted from some rows. Given values are once, few, many or a class for expanded clones.

>-|TRBV5-4|TRBJ2-5|-
TGTGCCAGCAGAGTCTACCAAGAGACCCAGTACTTC
CASRVYQETQYF
>-|TRBV18|TRBJ1-4|-
TGTGCCAGCTCACCCCGACAAACTAATGAAAAACTGTTTTTT
CASSPRQTNEKLFF
>-|TRBV30|TRBJ2-3|-
TGTGCCTGGAGTGGCGCCAGCACAGATACGCAGTATTTT
CAWSGASTDTQYF
>-|TRBV30|TRBJ1-1|-
TGTGCCTGGAGTGGGGTTGCGCCGGGGACTGAAGCTTTCTTT
CAWSGVAPGTEAFF
>TRBD2|TRBV7-8|TRBJ2-4|medium-sized
TGTGCCAGCAGCTTAGGACCCCTGGGCGGGAGGAAAAACATTCAGTACTTC
CASSLGPLGGRKNIQYF
>-|TRBV7-9|TRBJ1-1|-
TGTGCCAGCAGACCACAGGGCATGAACACTGAAGCTTTCTTT
CASRPQGMNTEAFF
>-|TRBV18|TRBJ2-7|-
TGTGCCAGCTCACCACAGGGGTCCTACGAGCAGTACTTC
CASSPQGSYEQYF
>-|TRBV7-9|TRBJ2-7|-
TGTGCCAGCAGCCCTGTACAGGGCTCCTACGAGCAGTACTTC
CASSPVQGSYEQYF
>-|TRBV21-1|TRBJ2-5|-
TGTGCCAGCAGCCCTTTTGGCCAAGAGACCCAGTACTTC
CASSPFGQETQYF
>TRBD2|TRBV30|TRBJ2-1|once
TGTGCCTGGAGTGTACAACTAGCGGGAGAAGTTACTGAGCAGTTCTTC
CAWSVQLAGEVTEQFF
>-|TRBV4-2|TRBJ1-5|few
TGTGCCAGCAGCCCTAACAGGGATTGGGGTCAGCCCCAGCATTTT
CASSPNRDWGQPQHF
>TRBD2|TRBV5-5|TRBJ2-7|-
TGTGCCAGCAGGGCTAGCGGGAGCGACGAGCAGTACTTC
CASRASGSDEQYF
>TRBD1|TRBV9|TRBJ1-2|-
TGTGCCAGCAGCGCGGGACAGGGGATCGGTGGCTACACCTTC
CASSAGQGIGGYTF
>-|TRBV5-6|TRBJ2-7|-
TGTGCCAGCAGCTGGTGGACGAGCGGCTACGAGCAGTACTTC
CASSWWTSGYEQYF
>-|TRBV29-1|TRBJ2-7|-
TGCAGCGTTGGGGGCAGTTGGGACGAGCAGTACTTC
CSVGGSWDEQYF
>-|TRBV18|TRBJ2-7|-
TGTGCCAGCTCACCAACGACACAATCCTACGAGCAGTACTTC
CASSPTTQSYEQYF
>-|TRBV30|TRBJ1-1|-
TGTGCCTGGAGTGTATTGTTCGGTTCTGAAGCTTTCTTT
CAWSVLFGSEAFF
>-|TRBV30|TRBJ1-3|-
TGTGCCTGGTCGCTACAGGGATACTCTGGAAACACCATATATTTT
CAWSLQGYSGNTIYF
>-|TRBV7-9|TRBJ2-3|-
TGTGCCAGCAGCTTAGACAGTGGCTATATTGATACGCAGTATTTT
CASSLDSGYIDTQYF
>-|TRBV5-1|TRBJ2-7|few
TGCGCCAGCAGCTTGTACTACTCCTACGAGCAGTACTTC
CASSLYYSYEQYF
>TRBD1|TRBV12-5|TRBJ2-7|-
TGTGCTAGTGGTTTGGGTACAGGGGGAACCCCCTACGAGCAGTACTTC
CASGLGTGGTPYEQYF
>-|TRBV27|TRBJ1-5|-
TGTGCCAGCAAGGATTGGGGGGACCAGCCCCAGCATTTT
CASKDWGDQPQHF
>-|TRBV19|TRBJ1-1|hyperexpanded
TGTGCCAGTAGTATTGATGGGCCTAACACTGAAGCTTTCTTT
CASSIDGPNTEAFF
>-|TRBV2|TRBJ2-5|-
TGTGCCAGCAGTGAGGGGGTTGGGACCCAGTACTTC
CASSEGVGTQYF
>-|TRBV5-4|TRBJ1-2|large
TGTGCCAGCAGCTTTCGCCGGAGCCTAAGTTACTATGGCTACACCTTC
CASSFRRSLSYYGYTF
>-|TRBV7-2|TRBJ1-5|once
TGTGCCTCTGCCCCTACACGAAGAGATCAGCCCCAGCATTTT
CASAPTRRDQPQHF
>-|TRBV6-5|TRBJ1-5|-
TGTGCCAGCAGTTCCCGGACACGCGCTAATCAGCCCCAGCATTTT
CASSSRTRANQPQHF
>-|TRBV7-9|TRBJ2-2|-
TGTGCCAGCAGCCTAAGGGAGAAGCTGTTTTTT
CASSLREKLFF
>-|TRBV14|TRBJ1-5|medium-sized
TGTGCCAGCAGCCATGCGGGTTTACAGCCCCAGCATTTT
CASSHAGLQPQHF
>-|TRBV27|TRBJ1-1|-
TGTGCCAGCAGTTTATTCGGGCGTGAAGCTTTCTTT
CASSLFGREAFF
>-|TRBV18|TRBJ1-1|once
TGTGCCAGCTCACCGGGAGGAGGGAACACTGAAGCTTTCTTT
CASSPGGGNTEAFF
>TRBD1|TRBV5-1|TRBJ1-1|-
TGCGCCAGCAGCTTGGAACAGGGGGTCACTGAAGCTTTCTTT
CASSLEQGVTEAFF
>TRBD1|TRBV27|TRBJ1-5|few
TGTGCCAGCAGTCCCGACAGGGGGAATCAGCCCCAGCATTTT
CASSPDRGNQPQHF
>-|TRBV14|TRBJ2-7|-
TGTGCCAGCAGCGCAAGGTCCATCTCCTACGAGCAGTACTTC
CASSARSISYEQYF
>TRBD2|TRBV29-1|TRBJ2-1|once
TGCAGCGTTCAGACTAGCGGGAGGAGGAATGAGCAGTTCTTC
CSVQTSGRRNEQFF
>TRBD1|TRBV18|TRBJ1-4|-
TGTGCCAGCTCACAGGGACAGGGTGCGGAAAAACTGTTTTTT
CASSQGQGAEKLFF
>-|TRBV10-3|TRBJ2-7|-
TGTGCCATCTCAGGGGTGGACGAGCAGTACTTC
CAISGVDEQYF
>-|TRBV5-1|TRBJ1-2|-
TGCGCCAGCAGCTTGGGTTACAGTGGCTACACCTTC
CASSLGYSGYTF
>TRBD1|TRBV5-4|TRBJ1-3|-
TGTGCCAGCAGCCCCGGGACAGGGGGCGCGATAACCGGAAACACCATATATTTT
CASSPGTGGAITGNTIYF
>-|TRBV5-1|TRBJ1-2|once
TGCGCCAGCAGCTTGGGACAGTACGCTAACTATGGCTACACCTTC
CASSLGQYANYGYTF
>TRBD2|TRBV18|TRBJ2-7|-
TGTGCCAGCTCACCAACCGATGGGACTAGCGGGAGCAACGAGCAGTACTTC
CASSPTDGTSGSNEQYF
>TRBD2|TRBV27|TRBJ2-1|-
TGTGCCAGCAGCTCCGGACTAGCGGGAGCGAGTGAGCAGTTCTTC
CASSSGLAGASEQFF
>TRBD2|TRBV30|TRBJ2-1|-
TGTGCCTGGAGTGTAGGACTAGCGGGAGTATGGTTCTTC
CAWSVGLAGVWFF
>TRBD2|TRBV25-1|TRBJ2-1|-
TGTGCCAGCAGTGACACTAGCGGGAGCTCCTACAATGAGCAGTTCTTC
CASSDTSGSSYNEQFF
>TRBD2|TRBV5-4|TRBJ2-7|once
TGCGCCAGCAGCCACGAGCCACTCGGCGGGGCTAGCGGCTACGAGCAGTACTTC
CASSHEPLGGASGYEQYF
>-|TRBV5-4|TRBJ2-5|-
TGTGCCAGCAGCTTGGAGGCTATTCAAGAGACCCAGTACTTC
CASSLEAIQETQYF
>TRBD1|TRBV30|TRBJ1-1|-
TGTGCCTGGAGTCTCACACAGGGGAAGGCTTTCTTT
CAWSLTQGKAFF
>-|TRBV6-5|TRBJ1-2|-
TGTGCCAGCAGTTACTCGAGAGGCTATGGCTACACCTTC
CASSYSRGYGYTF
>-|TRBV5-1|TRBJ1-1|-
TGCGCCAGCAAGAGGGAAACTGAAGCTTTCTTT
CASKRETEAFF